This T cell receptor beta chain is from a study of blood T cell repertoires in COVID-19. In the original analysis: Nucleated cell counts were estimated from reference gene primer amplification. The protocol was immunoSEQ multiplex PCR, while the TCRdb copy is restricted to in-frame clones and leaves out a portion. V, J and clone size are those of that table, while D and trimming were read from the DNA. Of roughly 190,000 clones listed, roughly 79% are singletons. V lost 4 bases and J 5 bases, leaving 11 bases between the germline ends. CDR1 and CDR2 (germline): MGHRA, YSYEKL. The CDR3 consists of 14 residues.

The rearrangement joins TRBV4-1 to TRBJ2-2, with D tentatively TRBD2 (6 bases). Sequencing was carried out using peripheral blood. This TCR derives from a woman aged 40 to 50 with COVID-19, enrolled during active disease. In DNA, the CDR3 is TGCGCCAGCAGCCTCGGGACTCGGACCGGGGAGCTGTTTTTT. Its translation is CASSLGTRTGELFF.